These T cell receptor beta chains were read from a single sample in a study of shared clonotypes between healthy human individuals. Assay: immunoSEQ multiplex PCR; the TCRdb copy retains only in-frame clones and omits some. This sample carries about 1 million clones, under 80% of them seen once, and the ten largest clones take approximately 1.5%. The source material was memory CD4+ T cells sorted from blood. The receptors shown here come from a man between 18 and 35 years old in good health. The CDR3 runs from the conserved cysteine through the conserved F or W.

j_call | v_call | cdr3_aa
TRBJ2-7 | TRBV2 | CASNRPGGSFRAGSYEQYF
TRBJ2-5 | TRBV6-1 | CASSPSAAETQYF
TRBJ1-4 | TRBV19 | CASSTEKRGATNEKLFF
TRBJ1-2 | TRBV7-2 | CASSLGTPGYTF
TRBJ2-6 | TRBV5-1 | CASSLAWWTGPLSGANVLTF
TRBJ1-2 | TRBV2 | CASSGDPAEGYTF
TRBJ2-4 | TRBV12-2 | CASRPQGGEAKNIQYF
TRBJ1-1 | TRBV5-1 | CASSFGTGGSEAFF
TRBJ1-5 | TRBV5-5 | CASSLAGQVNQPQHF
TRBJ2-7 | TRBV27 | CASSRAGGVSYEQYF
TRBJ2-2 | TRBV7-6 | CASSPRTSGGTGELFF
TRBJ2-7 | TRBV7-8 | CASSPSGRTYEQYF
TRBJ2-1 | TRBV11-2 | CASSLTSGGYNEQFF